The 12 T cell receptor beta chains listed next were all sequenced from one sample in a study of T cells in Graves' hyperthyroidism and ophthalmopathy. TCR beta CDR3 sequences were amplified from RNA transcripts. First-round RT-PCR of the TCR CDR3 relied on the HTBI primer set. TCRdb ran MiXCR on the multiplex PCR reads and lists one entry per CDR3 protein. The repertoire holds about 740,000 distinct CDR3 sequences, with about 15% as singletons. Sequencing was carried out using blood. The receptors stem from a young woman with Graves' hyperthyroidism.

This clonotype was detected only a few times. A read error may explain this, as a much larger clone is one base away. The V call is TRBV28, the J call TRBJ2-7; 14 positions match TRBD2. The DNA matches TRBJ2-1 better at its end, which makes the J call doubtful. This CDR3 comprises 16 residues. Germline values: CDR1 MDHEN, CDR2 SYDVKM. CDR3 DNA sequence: TGTGCCAGCAGTCCAGGACTAGCGGGAGGTTCCTACGAGCAGTTCTTC. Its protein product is CASSPGLAGGSYEQFF.

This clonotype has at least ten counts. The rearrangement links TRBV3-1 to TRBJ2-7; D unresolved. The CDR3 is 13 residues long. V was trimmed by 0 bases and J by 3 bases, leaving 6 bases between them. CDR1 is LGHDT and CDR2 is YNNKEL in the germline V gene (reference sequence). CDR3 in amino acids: CASSQEWGYEQYF. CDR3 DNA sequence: TGTGCCAGCAGCCAAGAGTGGGGCTACGAGCAGTACTTC.

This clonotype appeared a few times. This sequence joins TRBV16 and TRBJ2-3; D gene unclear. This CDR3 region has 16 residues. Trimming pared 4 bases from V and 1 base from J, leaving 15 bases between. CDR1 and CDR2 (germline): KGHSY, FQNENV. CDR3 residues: CASSLTRWLGTDTQYF. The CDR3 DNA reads TGTGCCAGCAGCCTAACGAGATGGTTGGGCACAGATACGCAGTATTTT.

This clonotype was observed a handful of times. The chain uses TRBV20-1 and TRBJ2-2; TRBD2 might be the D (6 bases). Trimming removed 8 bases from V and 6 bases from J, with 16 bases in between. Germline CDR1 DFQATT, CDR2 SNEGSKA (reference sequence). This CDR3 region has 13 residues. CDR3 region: CSTRRVGPGELFF. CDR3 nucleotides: TGCAGTACAAGGAGGGTTGGGCCCGGGGAGCTGTTTTTT.

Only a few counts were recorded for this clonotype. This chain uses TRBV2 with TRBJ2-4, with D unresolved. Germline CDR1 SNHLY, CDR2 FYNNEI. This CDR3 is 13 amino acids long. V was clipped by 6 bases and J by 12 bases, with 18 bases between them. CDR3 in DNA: TGTGCCAGCAGAGGCCGGGTAGGGTGGGGTCAGTACTTC. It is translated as CASRGRVGWGQYF.

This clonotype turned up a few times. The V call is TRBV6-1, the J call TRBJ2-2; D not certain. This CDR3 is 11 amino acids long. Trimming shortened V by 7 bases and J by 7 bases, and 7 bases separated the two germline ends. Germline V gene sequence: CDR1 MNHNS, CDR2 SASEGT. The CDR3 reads CASISVGELFF. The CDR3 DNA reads TGTGCCAGCATATCCGTCGGGGAGCTGTTTTTT.

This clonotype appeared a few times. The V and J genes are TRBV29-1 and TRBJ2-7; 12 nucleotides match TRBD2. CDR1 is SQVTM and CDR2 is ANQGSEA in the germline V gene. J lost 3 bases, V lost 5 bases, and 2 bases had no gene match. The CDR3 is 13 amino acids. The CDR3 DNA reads TGCAGCGTTCTAGCGGGAGGGTTCTACGAGCAGTACTTC. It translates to CSVLAGGFYEQYF.

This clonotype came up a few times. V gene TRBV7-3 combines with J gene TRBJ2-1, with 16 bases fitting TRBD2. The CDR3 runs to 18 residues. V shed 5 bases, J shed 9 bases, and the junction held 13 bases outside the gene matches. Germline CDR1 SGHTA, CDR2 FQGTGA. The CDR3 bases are TGTGCCAGCAGCCGCCCGGGACTAGCGGGAGGGCCGAAGGTTGAGCAGTTCTTC. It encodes CASSRPGLAGGPKVEQFF.

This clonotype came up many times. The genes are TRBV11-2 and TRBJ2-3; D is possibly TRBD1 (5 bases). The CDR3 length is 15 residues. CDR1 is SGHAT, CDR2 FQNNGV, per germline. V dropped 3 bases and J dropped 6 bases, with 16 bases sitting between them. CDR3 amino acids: CASSFLIGQGDTQYF. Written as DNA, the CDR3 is TGTGCCAGCAGCTTCCTAATAGGACAAGGTGATACGCAGTATTTT.

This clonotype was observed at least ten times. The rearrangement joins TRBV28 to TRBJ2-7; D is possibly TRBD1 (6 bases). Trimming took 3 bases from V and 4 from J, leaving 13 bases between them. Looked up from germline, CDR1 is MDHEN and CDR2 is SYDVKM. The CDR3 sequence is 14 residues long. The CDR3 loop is CASSLWTAWYEQYF. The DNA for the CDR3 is TGTGCCAGCAGTTTGTGGACAGCATGGTACGAGCAGTACTTC.

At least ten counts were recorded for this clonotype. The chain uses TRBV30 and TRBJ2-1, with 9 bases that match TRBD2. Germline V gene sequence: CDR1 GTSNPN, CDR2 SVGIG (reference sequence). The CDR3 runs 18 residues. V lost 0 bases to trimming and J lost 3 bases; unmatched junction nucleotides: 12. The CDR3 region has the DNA TGTGCCTGGAGTGTAAGCTCTAGCGGGATAGGTAACTACAATGAGCAGTTCTTC. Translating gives CAWSVSSSGIGNYNEQFF.

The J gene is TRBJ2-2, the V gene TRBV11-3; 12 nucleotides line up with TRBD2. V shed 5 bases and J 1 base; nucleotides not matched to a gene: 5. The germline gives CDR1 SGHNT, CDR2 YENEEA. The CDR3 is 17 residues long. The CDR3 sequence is CASSRTSGTWNTGELFF. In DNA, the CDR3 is TGTGCCAGCAGCCGGACTAGCGGGACTTGGAACACCGGGGAGCTGTTTTTT.